A selection of T cell receptor beta chains follows, all from one sample in a study of OX40 agonist ivuxolimab in advanced cancers. The protocol was immunoSEQ multiplex PCR, while the TCRdb copy is restricted to in-frame clones and leaves out a portion. The table includes about 44,000 clones, over 90% detected once. Specimen: CD4+ or CD8+ T cells sorted from blood, collected in a trial of the OX40 agonist ivuxolimab. These receptors were collected from an adult with an advanced solid tumor such as melanoma, head and neck, liver or kidney cancer. Both conserved end residues are part of each CDR3. The order of the fields is J gene, clone size, D gene, V gene, CDR3 DNA, CDR3 protein. The D gene is left open where the match is weak. Rows give clone size only sometimes, using once, few, many, or a class for an expanded clone.

TRBJ1-6	NA	TRBD1	TRBV6-5	TGTGCCAGCGGTACGGGACAGGGATTTTCACCCCTCCACTTT	CASGTGQGFSPLHF
TRBJ2-1	NA	TRBD2	TRBV6-5	TGTGCCAGCAGTTACGGAGCTAGCGGGAGCTATGAGCAGTTCTTC	CASSYGASGSYEQFF
TRBJ2-5	NA	NA	TRBV7-9	TGTGCCAGCAGCTTAGGGTCGTGGCTGGATCAAGAGACCCAGTACTTC	CASSLGSWLDQETQYF
TRBJ1-3	NA	TRBD1	TRBV6-5	TGTGCCAGCAGAACCGGGACAGGACCCGGAAACACCATATATTTT	CASRTGTGPGNTIYF
TRBJ1-1	NA	NA	TRBV5-6	TGTGCCAGCAGCTTGGGAGGGAATGAAGCTTTCTTT	CASSLGGNEAFF
TRBJ2-1	NA	NA	TRBV9	TGTGCCAGCAGCGTAGGAGGGGACGGTTACAATGAGCAGTTCTTC	CASSVGGDGYNEQFF
TRBJ1-1	NA	NA	TRBV13	TGTGCCAGCAGCTTAGGCCGGGGTAAGATGAACACTGAAGCTTTCTTT	CASSLGRGKMNTEAFF
TRBJ2-7	NA	TRBD2	TRBV4-3	TGCGCCAGCAGCCAAGTGGCTAGCGGGAGCGACGAGCAGTACTTC	CASSQVASGSDEQYF
TRBJ1-2	NA	TRBD1	TRBV6-5	TGTGCCAGCAGGGGACAGTACTATGGCTACACCTTC	CASRGQYYGYTF
TRBJ2-7	NA	TRBD2	TRBV11-2	TGTGCCAGCAGCCGACCCGGACTAGCGGGATTCACCTACGAGCAGTACTTC	CASSRPGLAGFTYEQYF
TRBJ1-6	NA	NA	TRBV6-5	TGTGCCAGCAGTTACTACAGGGACGGAAATTCACCCCTCCACTTT	CASSYYRDGNSPLHF
TRBJ2-7	NA	TRBD1	TRBV13	TGTGCCAGCAGCTTCGGGACAGGGGGCACGGAGCAGTACTTC	CASSFGTGGTEQYF
TRBJ1-2	NA	NA	TRBV20-1	TGCAGTGACCCGCTCGGCTACACCTTC	CSDPLGYTF
TRBJ2-1	NA	NA	TRBV4-1	TGCGCCAGCAGCCAAGGCACTCGACCCCCGAACAATGAGCAGTTCTTC	CASSQGTRPPNNEQFF
TRBJ1-2	NA	TRBD1	TRBV9	TGTGCCAGCAGCGTCCACAGGGGCCCTAACTATGGCTACACCTTC	CASSVHRGPNYGYTF
TRBJ1-1	NA	TRBD1	TRBV2	TGTGCCAGCAGTGACATCAACAGGGGCCCTGAAGCTTTCTTT	CASSDINRGPEAFF
TRBJ2-2	NA	TRBD1	TRBV10-3	TGTGCCATCAGTAGACACAGGGGTAACACCGGGGAGCTGTTTTTT	CAISRHRGNTGELFF
TRBJ2-1	NA	NA	TRBV13	TGTGCCAGCAGCCCGGGACTCCTGGGTGAGCAGTTCTTC	CASSPGLLGEQFF
TRBJ1-1	once	NA	TRBV15	TGTGCCACCAGCAGAGATTTAGGGGCTGAAGCTTTCTTT	CATSRDLGAEAFF
TRBJ2-2	NA	NA	TRBV6-5	TGTGCCAGCAGCCTGGGAACCGGGGAGCTGTTTTTT	CASSLGTGELFF
TRBJ2-7	NA	TRBD2	TRBV9	TGTGCCAGCAGCGTCAGTACTAGCGGAGGGGACGAGCAGTACTTC	CASSVSTSGGDEQYF
TRBJ2-2	NA	TRBD1	TRBV28	TGTGCCAGCAGTGGGACCCTGACAGGGGGCCGCACCGGGGAGCTGTTTTTT	CASSGTLTGGRTGELFF
TRBJ1-5	NA	NA	TRBV30	TGTGCCTGCGCCCCAGGGCCCAGCAATCAGCCCCAGCATTTT	CACAPGPSNQPQHF
TRBJ2-5	NA	NA	TRBV28	TGTGCCAGCAGTTGGACAGAAGAGACCCAGTACTTC	CASSWTEETQYF
TRBJ2-1	NA	NA	TRBV7-3	TGTGCCAGCAGCTTAACTGGGAATGAGCAGTTCTTC	CASSLTGNEQFF